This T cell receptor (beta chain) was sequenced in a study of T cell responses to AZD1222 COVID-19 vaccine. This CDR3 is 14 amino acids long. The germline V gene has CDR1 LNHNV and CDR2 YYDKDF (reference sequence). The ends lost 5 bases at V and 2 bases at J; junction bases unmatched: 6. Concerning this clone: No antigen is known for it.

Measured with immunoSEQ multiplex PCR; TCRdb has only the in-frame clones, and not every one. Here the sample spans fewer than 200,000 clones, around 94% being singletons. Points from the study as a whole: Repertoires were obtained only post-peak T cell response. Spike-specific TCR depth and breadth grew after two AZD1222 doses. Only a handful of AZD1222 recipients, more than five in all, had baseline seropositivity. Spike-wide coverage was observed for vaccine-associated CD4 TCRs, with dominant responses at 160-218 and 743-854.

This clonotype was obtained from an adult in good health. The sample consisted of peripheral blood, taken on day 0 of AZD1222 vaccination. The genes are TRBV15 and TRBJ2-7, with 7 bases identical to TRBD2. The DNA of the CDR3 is TGTGCCACCAGCCGACTAGCAGACCCCTACGAGCAGTACTTC. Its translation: CATSRLADPYEQYF.